This T cell receptor beta chain was sequenced during a study of shared clonotypes between healthy human individuals. Study context: Three plates were used per donor for CD4 naive, three for CD4 memory, two for CD8 naive and one for CD8 memory. Study-level points and caveats: Apart from blood, nothing was sampled; tissue repertoires likely differ. Larger estimated richness was generally recorded for naive subsets relative to memory subsets.

Germline V gene lookup returns CDR1 SGHDT and CDR2 YYEEEE. The CDR3 spans 14 residues. The ends were cut back, 1 base at V and 5 bases at J, with 13 bases in the middle. In its sample, this clone was seen once. The antigen remains undetermined. Sequenced by immunoSEQ multiplex PCR; TCRdb stores in-frame clones only, minus some. Altogether around 650,000 clones are present, around 96% being singletons, with the ten largest covering roughly 0.12%. Only CD45RO-negative cells positively selected for CCR7 counted as naive CD8 cells, so terminally differentiated effector memory CD45RA+ cells were excluded. The TCR was taken from a woman aged 25 to 39 in good health. Material for sequencing was naive CD8+ T cells sorted from blood. The chain employs TRBV5-6 and TRBJ2-7; D assignment may be TRBD1 or TRBD2 (5 bases each). CDR3 nucleotides: TGTGCCAGCAGCTTGTCGGGGACCGGTGACGAGCAGTACTTC. Translated: CASSLSGTGDEQYF.